This is a list of T cell receptor beta chains from one sample in a study of blood T cell repertoires in COVID-19. The repertoire was sequenced with immunoSEQ multiplex PCR; TCRdb's copy has only in-frame clones and lacks some. The top ten clones hold roughly 9.4% of a sample with around 430,000 clones, around nine tenths of them seen once. Sequenced: PBMCs or T cells enriched from blood (not recorded which). Every receptor here comes from a woman aged 45-60 years who had recovered from COVID-19. The CDR3 runs from the conserved cysteine through the conserved F or W. Each record gives: J gene, V gene, clone size, CDR3 protein. Expanded clones are given a class, and other clones once, few, many or no size at all.

>TRBJ1-6|TRBV19|-
CASSAGGRGNSPLHF
>TRBJ2-7|TRBV24-1|-
CATLDRGLTYEQYF
>TRBJ1-5|TRBV5-1|-
CASSLDSYQPQHF
>TRBJ1-2|TRBV7-9|-
CASSFGTGVNYGYTF
>TRBJ1-2|TRBV6-5|-
CASSYGEGANYGYTF
>TRBJ2-5|TRBV10-2|-
CASSAHREQETQYF
>TRBJ1-4|TRBV15|-
CATSRALLNEKLFF
>TRBJ2-7|TRBV29-1|-
CSAGTASYEQYF
>TRBJ2-2|TRBV19|-
CASRDRGSTGELFF
>TRBJ1-3|TRBV5-1|-
CASSPQGSGNTIYF
>TRBJ1-2|TRBV29-1|-
CSARGGIRGYTF
>TRBJ1-2|TRBV25-1|-
CASSEWAVRGYTF
>TRBJ1-2|TRBV6-5|once
CASRYLRTGNYGYTF
>TRBJ1-1|TRBV2|once
CASSVGAGRGNTEAFF
>TRBJ1-5|TRBV28|-
CASSLGGSNQPQHF
>TRBJ1-5|TRBV4-3|-
CASSQEPPSSGRVVSNQPQHF
>TRBJ2-3|TRBV5-5|-
CASSRLAGGLDGGTDTQYF
>TRBJ2-1|TRBV27|few
CASSFSTSTVYNEQFF
>TRBJ2-5|TRBV4-3|-
CASSQSYRDRFQETQYF
>TRBJ1-1|TRBV5-1|-
CASSWETVSRITEAFF
>TRBJ2-1|TRBV5-4|-
CASSPRTGLYNEQFF
>TRBJ2-5|TRBV29-1|-
CSVYYLYQETQYF